This TCR beta chain was found in a study of T-cell reconstitution after alpha-beta-depleted transplantation in children. General study points: After one year, T-cell counts and TCRbeta diversity mostly came from new T cells. Reported findings indicate that, about two months after transplant, alpha-beta T cells came from several hundred expanded clones, which were derived from non-depleted graft cells.

Germline V gene data show CDR1 as SGHRS and CDR2 as YFSETQ. V gave up 0 bases and J gave up 4 bases, with 13 bases separating them. CDR3 length equals 15 residues. Preparation of the TCRbeta library involved a method that used unique molecular identifiers. TCRdb processed the PCR reads anew with MiXCR; each CDR3 protein has one entry. The data hold about 400,000 distinct CDR3 sequences, with 15% to 20% observed a single time. Remarks on this clonotype: Its target is not known.

The source is a boy younger than two who had a stem cell transplant for Wiskott-Aldrich syndrome, so the T cells may come from the graft donor. This specimen was PBMCs, mostly from graft donor cells, taken 360 days after TCRalphabeta/CD19-depleted stem cell transplant. The chain is built from TRBV5-1 and TRBJ2-5; D ambiguous. CDR3 amino acids: CASSLEVSRRETQYF. Written as DNA, the CDR3 is TGCGCCAGCAGCTTGGAGGTCAGCCGCAGAGAGACCCAGTACTTC. Variable domain in full (rest from reference TRBV5-1 and TRBJ2-5): KAGVTQTPRYLIKTRGQQVTLSCSPISGHRSVSWYQQTPGQGLQFLFEYFSETQRNKGNFPGRFSGRQFSNSRSEMNVSTLELGDSALYLCASSLEVSRRETQYFGPGTRLLVL.